The 17 T cell receptor beta chains in this list originate from one sample, sequenced in a study of control samples from healthy donors and cancer patients. The protocol was immunoSEQ multiplex PCR, while the TCRdb copy is restricted to in-frame clones and leaves out a portion. The sample records about 150,000 clones, roughly 94% being singletons. The sample was blood. These TCRs come from a woman under 30 in good health.

This rearrangement joins TRBV6-6 to TRBJ1-1; D remains unclear. CDR1 and CDR2 (germline): MNHNY, SVGAGI (reference sequence). This CDR3 comprises 13 residues. The V and J ends lost 6 bases and 4 bases respectively, with 12 bases between them. The CDR3 sequence is CASSILPRTEAFF. The CDR3 DNA sequence: TGTGCCAGCAGCATCTTACCCCGCACTGAAGCTTTCTTT.

This chain joins TRBV5-4 and TRBJ2-5; D gene ambiguous. This CDR3 is 14 amino acids long. The germline gives CDR1 SGHNT, CDR2 YYREEE (reference sequence). Between the trimmed V and J ends, which lost 3 bases and 1 base, there was a span of 10 bases. The CDR3 DNA reads TGTGCCAGCAGCTCACTCGCTGCCCAAGAGACCCAGTACTTC. It is translated as CASSSLAAQETQYF.

The V and J genes are TRBV19 and TRBJ1-2; 7 bases map to TRBD1. The germline gives CDR1 LNHDA, CDR2 SQIVND (reference sequence). The CDR3 contains 14 residues. The trim removed 9 bases at V and 4 bases at J, leaving 11 bases unmatched. CDR3 coding DNA: TGTGCCAGCTCGAACCCGGGACAGCTCTATGGCTACACCTTC. Protein product: CASSNPGQLYGYTF.

This rearrangement joins TRBV4-2 to TRBJ1-1; D unclear. Between the trimmed V and J ends, which lost 1 base and 10 bases, there was a span of 13 bases. This CDR3 region has 13 residues. Germline assignment: CDR1 LGHNA and CDR2 YNFKEQ. The CDR3, as DNA: TGTGCCAGCAGCCAAGGTGGCTTGCCGAGAGCTTTCTTT. It is translated as CASSQGGLPRAFF.

A remark on this clone: One junction end does not reproduce the germline sequence, and a read error may be involved. This chain uses TRBV7-8 with TRBJ1-5; no definite D call. The germline gives CDR1 SGHVS, CDR2 FQNEAQ. CDR3 length equals 15 residues. CDR3 protein: CAGSLGSNSNQPQHF. CDR3 in DNA: TGTGCCGGCAGCTTAGGCAGCAATAGCAATCAGCCCCAGCATTTT.

The CDR3 sequence: CASRSLPGDTEAFF. The CDR3 DNA reads as TGTGCCAGCAGATCACTCCCAGGGGACACTGAAGCTTTCTTT. The gene calls are TRBV7-3 and TRBJ1-1; TRBD1 is a possible D gene (6 bases). Germline V gene data show CDR1 as SGHTA and CDR2 as FQGTGA. The CDR3 is 14 residues long. Trimming shortened V by 6 bases and J by 3 bases, and 14 bases separated the two germline ends.

The chain links TRBV10-3 to TRBJ2-3; TRBD2 agrees at 7 bases. Trimming took 0 bases from V and 5 from J; bases not matched to a gene: 2. Germline V gene lookup returns CDR1 ENHRY and CDR2 SYGVKD. CDR3 length equals 14 residues. CDR3 sequence: CAISESGLQDTQYF. CDR3 coding DNA: TGTGCCATCAGTGAGTCGGGACTACAAGATACGCAGTATTTT.

The chain has TRBV20-1 and TRBJ1-1; D might be TRBD1 (5 bases). V dropped 3 bases and J dropped 1 base, with 12 bases sitting between them. Germline assignment: CDR1 DFQATT and CDR2 SNEGSKA (reference sequence). There are 14 residues in the CDR3. This chain's CDR3 is CSASGRGQNTEAFF. Written as DNA, the CDR3 is TGCAGTGCTAGTGGTAGGGGTCAGAACACTGAAGCTTTCTTT.

J is TRBJ2-7 and V is TRBV14, with D perhaps being TRBD1 or TRBD2 (5 bases each). CDR1 and CDR2 from the germline V gene are SGHDN and FVKESK. The germline V and J ends were trimmed by 4 bases and 2 bases, with 12 bases remaining between them. There are 14 residues in the CDR3. In nucleotides, the CDR3 is TGTGCCAGCAGCCCTGGATTGGGACCCTACGAGCAGTACTTC. It specifies CASSPGLGPYEQYF.

The rearrangement uses TRBV6-5 and TRBJ2-7; D unclear. The CDR3 has 13 amino acids. CDR1 is MNHEY and CDR2 is SVGAGI in the germline V gene. The V end lost 7 bases, the J end lost 2 bases, and 12 bases lay between the germline ends. The CDR3 loop is CASISDKTYEQYF. The CDR3 nucleotides read TGTGCCAGCATTTCAGACAAGACCTACGAGCAGTACTTC.

The genes are TRBV7-2 and TRBJ1-3; D possibly corresponds to TRBD1 (5 bases). V lost 1 base, J lost 0 bases, and 7 bases lay in between. The CDR3 runs to 15 residues. The germline V gene encodes CDR1 SGHTA and CDR2 FQGNSA. The DNA for the CDR3 is TGTGCCAGCAGCTTAGACAGGTACTCTGGAAACACCATATATTTT. This sequence encodes CASSLDRYSGNTIYF.

V is TRBV5-1 and J is TRBJ1-2; no firm D call. The V gene's germline CDR1 is SGHRS and CDR2 YFSETQ. V was shortened by 0 bases and J by 4 bases, with 7 bases between the two germline ends. The CDR3 covers 13 residues. Here the CDR3 DNA reads TGCGCCAGCAGCTTGGAGGCCCGCTATGGCTACACCTTC. This gives the protein CASSLEARYGYTF.

The chain employs TRBV5-1 and TRBJ1-6, with D hard to call. Trimming cost V 4 bases and J 9 bases, with 8 bases left between them. There are 12 residues in the CDR3. Germline V gene data show CDR1 as SGHRS and CDR2 as YFSETQ. In DNA, the CDR3 is TGCGCCAGCAGCCGGAACCTTTCACCCCTCCACTTT. It yields the protein CASSRNLSPLHF.

J is TRBJ2-5 and V is TRBV7-8; either TRBD1 or TRBD2 may fit D (5 bases each). Germline lookup yields CDR1 SGHVS and CDR2 FQNEAQ. V was cut by 1 base and J by 3 bases, with 18 bases left in between. The CDR3 runs to 17 residues. The CDR3 spells CASSLEGSGDAEETQYF. The CDR3 coding sequence is TGTGCCAGCAGCTTAGAAGGGTCCGGGGACGCCGAAGAGACCCAGTACTTC.

The chain is built from TRBV5-6 and TRBJ2-7, with D possibly being TRBD2 (6 bases). V gave up 0 bases and J gave up 3 bases, with 25 bases separating them. The V gene's germline CDR1 is SGHDT and CDR2 YYEEEE. The CDR3 totals 19 residues. DNA of the CDR3: TGTGCCAGCAGCTTGGAACGGGGGAGGCTCGGAACGGGTGACTACGAGCAGTACTTC. It codes for CASSLERGRLGTGDYEQYF.

The gene calls are TRBV19 and TRBJ1-6; D gene unclear. V lost 3 bases, J lost 10 bases, and 13 bases lay in between. CDR3 length: 14 amino acids. CDR1 and CDR2 (germline): LNHDA, SQIVND (reference sequence). The CDR3 DNA follows: TGTGCCAGTAGTATCCGGACGGACGACTCACCCCTCCACTTT. Its translation is CASSIRTDDSPLHF.

The rearrangement joins TRBV24-1 to TRBJ2-7, with D perhaps matching TRBD1 or TRBD2 (5 bases each). Germline V gene data show CDR1 as KGHDR and CDR2 as SFDVKD. V was pared by 4 bases and J by 1 base, with 13 bases between. The CDR3 runs to 15 residues. In nucleotides, the CDR3 is TGTGCCACCAGTGACCCCAGGGACGGTTCCTACGAGCAGTACTTC. Its protein product is CATSDPRDGSYEQYF.